One sample yielded the 18 T cell receptor beta chains listed below, sequenced in a study of CD8 T cells in ankylosing spondylitis. MiXCR was run by TCRdb on the 5' RACE reads, yielding one entry per CDR3 protein. The sample yields 130,000 or so distinct CDR3 sequences, about 7% seen once. The specimen was blood, either unsorted or a sorted T cell fraction (not recorded which). The source of these receptors is a male donor with ankylosing spondylitis or in good health (not recorded which).

This clonotype has ten or more counts. The chain links TRBV20-1 to TRBJ1-2; D is uncertain. V lost 6 bases and J lost 2, with 13 bases in between. The CDR3 loop spans 13 amino acids. Germline CDR1 DFQATT, CDR2 SNEGSKA (reference sequence). The CDR3 DNA reads TGCAGTGCCTTCGACCCGTCGAACTATGGCTACACCTTC. This translates into CSAFDPSNYGYTF.

This clonotype was seen at least ten times. The rearrangement uses TRBV5-4 and TRBJ2-1; D may correspond to TRBD1 or TRBD2 (5 bases each). V gave up 4 bases and J gave up 5 bases, with 19 bases separating them. The CDR3 has 16 residues. The V gene's germline CDR1 is SGHNT and CDR2 YYREEE (reference sequence). The CDR3 loop is CASSEGPGRGDNEQFF. The DNA of the CDR3 is TGTGCCAGCAGCGAAGGACCGGGGAGAGGGGACAATGAGCAGTTCTTC. Filled out from reference TRBV5-4 and TRBJ2-1, the complete variable domain reads ETGVTQSPTHLIKTRGQQVTLRCSSQSGHNTVSWYQQALGQGPQFIFQYYREEENGRGNFPPRFSGLQFPNYSSELNVNALELDDSALYLCASSEGPGRGDNEQFFGPGTRLTVL.

The chain couples TRBV5-1 to TRBJ2-7, with a tentative D call TRBD2 (5 bases). V was trimmed by 2 bases and J by 6 bases, leaving 18 bases between them. The CDR3 has 15 amino acids. Germline V CDR1 and CDR2: SGHRS, YFSETQ. The CDR3 sequence: CASSFSHGGTGEQYF. The CDR3 nucleotides are TGCGCCAGCAGCTTTTCCCATGGAGGAACGGGCGAGCAGTACTTC.

In this sample, this clonotype turned up many times. V is TRBV5-8 and J is TRBJ2-2; D call uncertain. This CDR3 spans 11 amino acids. V lost 5 bases, J lost 7 bases, and 6 bases lay in between. Germline CDR1 and CDR2: SGHTS and YDEGEE. DNA of the CDR3: TGTGCCAGCAGTTCGTACGGGGAGCTGTTTTTT. Encoded protein: CASSSYGELFF.

There are many counts of this clonotype. The J gene is TRBJ1-4, the V gene TRBV30, with unresolved D. The V end lost 0 bases, the J end lost 4 bases, and 9 bases lay between the germline ends. CDR1 is GTSNPN and CDR2 is SVGIG in the germline V gene (reference sequence). The CDR3 runs to 14 residues. This CDR3 is CAWSVGSLNEKLFF. The CDR3 nucleotides read TGTGCCTGGAGTGTAGGCAGTCTTAATGAAAAACTGTTTTTT.

The chain employs TRBV5-6 and TRBJ1-2; D is ambiguous. Per the germline V gene, CDR1 is SGHDT and CDR2 is YYEEEE. This CDR3 region has 14 residues. Trimming removed 0 bases from V and 4 bases from J, with 10 bases in between. Written as DNA, the CDR3 is TGTGCCAGCAGCTTGGAAGCAGTCACCTATGGCTACACCTTC. Translation gives CASSLEAVTYGYTF.

At least ten counts were recorded for this clonotype. The chain uses TRBV20-1 and TRBJ1-6; the match to TRBD1 covers 7 bases. Germline-derived CDR1 and CDR2 are DFQATT and SNEGSKA (reference sequence). CDR3 length: 14 amino acids. J gave up 0 bases and V 7 bases, and 3 bases lay outside the gene matches. CDR3 DNA sequence: TGCAGTGTACGGGACAGCTCCTATAATTCACCCCTCCACTTT. This gives the protein CSVRDSSYNSPLHF.

At least ten counts were recorded for this clonotype. The chain links TRBV5-1 to TRBJ2-3; tentatively, D is TRBD2 (5 bases). CDR1 SGHRS and CDR2 YFSETQ come from the germline V gene. The germline V and J ends were trimmed by 3 bases and 6 bases, with 11 bases remaining between them. The CDR3 sequence is 13 residues long. CDR3 in amino acids: CASSSPDLDTQYF. CDR3 nucleotide sequence: TGCGCCAGCAGCTCACCGGACTTGGATACGCAGTATTTT.

This clonotype was seen ten or more times. The V call is TRBV20-1, the J call TRBJ2-5; D call uncertain. The germline CDR1 and CDR2 sequences are DFQATT and SNEGSKA (reference sequence). The ends were cut back, 2 bases at V and 5 bases at J, with 12 bases in the middle. This CDR3 contains 13 residues. This CDR3 reads CSARSVKGETQYF. CDR3 in DNA: TGCAGTGCTAGAAGCGTTAAAGGGGAGACCCAGTACTTC.

This clonotype has a count of ten or more. J is TRBJ1-5 and V is TRBV28; the D is unclear. The CDR3 has 15 amino acids. Germline CDR1 is MDHEN and CDR2 is SYDVKM. The V gene lost 3 bases and the J gene lost 0 bases, with 9 bases spanning the gap. This chain's CDR3 is CASSFTAYSNQPQHF. CDR3 nucleotides: TGTGCCAGCAGTTTTACAGCGTATAGCAATCAGCCCCAGCATTTT. Drawing the rest from reference TRBV28 and TRBJ1-5, the complete variable domain is DVKVTQSSRYLVKRTGEKVFLECVQDMDHENMFWYRQDPGLGLRLIYFSYDVKMKEKGDIPEGYSVSREKKERFSLILESASTNQTSMYLCASSFTAYSNQPQHFGDGTRLSIL.

This clonotype has at least ten counts. The chain employs TRBV29-1 and TRBJ1-5; no reliable D call. This CDR3 has 13 residues. The V gene's germline CDR1 is SQVTM and CDR2 ANQGSEA. The germline V and J ends were trimmed by 1 base and 0 bases, with 4 bases remaining between them. CDR3 residues: CSVEVNSNQPQHF. The CDR3 DNA follows: TGCAGCGTTGAAGTGAATAGCAATCAGCCCCAGCATTTT.

This clonotype has a count of ten or more. The chain carries TRBV5-5 and TRBJ2-1; D unclear. The germline V and J ends were trimmed by 4 bases and 5 bases, with 10 bases remaining between them. The germline CDR1 and CDR2 sequences are SGHKS and YYEKEE (reference sequence). The CDR3 is 13 residues long. The CDR3 is CASSLGPHNEQFF. DNA of the CDR3: TGTGCCAGCAGCCTTGGTCCTCACAATGAGCAGTTCTTC.

This clonotype showed up many times. This chain joins TRBV20-1 and TRBJ2-1; D not resolved. The CDR3 has 16 amino acids. CDR1 DFQATT and CDR2 SNEGSKA come from the germline V gene (reference sequence). The germline V and J ends were trimmed by 5 bases and 6 bases, with 23 bases remaining between them. The CDR3 reads CSAYTDDVGPLNEQFF. The CDR3 nucleotides are TGCAGTGCTTACACCGACGATGTAGGGCCTCTCAATGAGCAGTTCTTC.

This clonotype was observed at least ten times. The V gene is TRBV12-3 or TRBV12-4, the J gene TRBJ2-7; D possibly matches TRBD1 or TRBD2 (5 bases each). Trimming shortened V by 3 bases and J by 0 bases, and 15 bases separated the two germline ends. The CDR3 sequence is 16 residues long. CDR3 sequence reads: CASSFGGTESSYEQYF. The CDR3 nucleotides are TGTGCCAGCAGTTTCGGTGGGACGGAAAGCTCCTACGAGCAGTACTTC.

This clonotype was seen ten or more times. The chain combines TRBV12-3 or TRBV12-4 with TRBJ2-1; D call uncertain. This CDR3 has 11 amino acids. V lost 2 bases and J lost 8, with 4 bases in between. The CDR3 region has the DNA TGTGCCAGCAGTTTATTAGATGAGCAGTTCTTC. This codes for CASSLLDEQFF.

The table lists this clonotype with many counts. The chain carries TRBV27 and TRBJ1-5; TRBD1 matches 8 bases. J lost 7 bases, V lost 3 bases, and 5 bases had no gene match. This CDR3 region has 14 residues. Germline V gives CDR1 MNHEY, CDR2 SMNVEV (reference sequence). The CDR3 is CASSFQGAGQPQHF. CDR3 in DNA: TGTGCCAGCAGTTTCCAGGGGGCTGGCCAGCCCCAGCATTTT.

The sample holds many counts of this clonotype. The genes are TRBV11-2 and TRBJ2-3; the D call may be TRBD1 or TRBD2 (5 bases each). CDR3 length: 15 residues. V shed 1 base and J shed 1 base, with 9 bases lying between them. Germline assignment: CDR1 SGHAT and CDR2 FQNNGV. The CDR3 DNA reads TGTGCCAGCAGCTTAGTGGGGGATGGCACAGATACGCAGTATTTT. This sequence encodes CASSLVGDGTDTQYF.

This clonotype qualifies as medium-sized. The V call is TRBV12-3 or TRBV12-4, the J call TRBJ2-1; D not certain. Trimming pared 5 bases from V and 8 bases from J, leaving 16 bases between. There are 14 residues in the CDR3. CDR3: CASSPASFNHEQFF. CDR3 DNA sequence: TGTGCCAGCAGTCCCGCATCATTCAACCATGAGCAGTTCTTC.